One and the same sample provided the 27 T cell receptor beta chains below, sequenced in a study of CD8 T cells in Susac syndrome. An amount of RNA that ranged from roughly 0.45 to 1 ug was reverse transcribed with random hexamers. MiXCR, applied by TCRdb to the immunoSEQ multiplex PCR reads, yields one record per CDR3 protein. The data show about 130,000 distinct CDR3 sequences, 85% to 95% seen once. The sequencing sample was made of CD8+ T cells from PBMCs. These receptors all stem from a human donor with Susac syndrome.

The rearrangement uses TRBV3-1 and TRBJ1-3, with unresolved D. This CDR3 is 16 amino acids long. The V and J ends lost 0 bases and 0 bases respectively, with 9 bases between them. Germline V lookup: CDR1 LGHDT, CDR2 YNNKEL (reference sequence). The CDR3 coding sequence is TGTGCCAGCAGCCAAGACCAGGACTACTCTGGAAACACCATATATTTT. This encodes CASSQDQDYSGNTIYF. Together with reference TRBV3-1 and TRBJ1-3, the CDR3 gives the full variable domain: DTAVSQTPKYLVTQMGNDKSIKCEQNLGHDTMYWYKQDSKKFLKIMFSYNNKELIINETVPNRFSPKSPDKAHLNLHINSLELGDSAVYFCASSQDQDYSGNTIYFGEGSWLTVV.

This chain links TRBV18 with TRBJ2-3, with D perhaps TRBD2 (5 bases). V was trimmed by 3 bases and J by 4 bases, leaving 14 bases between them. The CDR3 has 15 amino acids. Looked up from germline, CDR1 is KGHSH and CDR2 is LQKENI. The CDR3 coding sequence is TGTGCCAGCTCACCCGACTACCAGGAGGCAGATACGCAGTATTTT. Its protein product is CASSPDYQEADTQYF.

This clonotype has just one count. The genes are TRBV20-1 and TRBJ2-3, with 13 bases aligning to TRBD2. This CDR3 is built from 18 residues. After removal of 8 bases from V and 6 bases from J, the junction contained 20 bases not matched to a gene. CDR1 and CDR2 (germline): DFQATT, SNEGSKA (reference sequence). The CDR3 bases are TGCAGTACTCGGACTAGCGGGAGAGCCGGGTTTGTGTCGGATACGCAGTATTTT. This encodes CSTRTSGRAGFVSDTQYF.

The chain employs TRBV21-1 and TRBJ1-2. TRBV21-1 is a known pseudogene. The CDR3 totals 15 residues. The CDR3 region is CASSKADGGIYGYTF. DNA for the CDR3: TGTGCCAGCAGCAAAGCGGATGGAGGCATCTATGGCTACACCTTC.

The chain joins TRBV9 to TRBJ2-1; 8 bases match TRBD2. Germline V gene lookup returns CDR1 SGDLS and CDR2 YYNGEE. Losses at the gene ends were 2 bases for V and 0 bases for J; bases not matched to a gene: 10. CDR3 length: 18 amino acids. The CDR3 spells CASSVELAGGRSYNEQFF. DNA for the CDR3: TGTGCCAGCAGCGTGGAGCTAGCGGGTGGCCGCTCCTACAATGAGCAGTTCTTC. Based on the CDR3 plus reference TRBV9 and TRBJ2-1, the full variable domain is DSGVTQTPKHLITATGQRVTLRCSPRSGDLSVYWYQQSLDQGLQFLIQYYNGEERAKGNILERFSAQQFPDLHSELNLSSLELGDSALYFCASSVELAGGRSYNEQFFGPGTRLTVL.

The rearrangement joins TRBV15 to TRBJ2-7, with 7 bases lining up with TRBD1. From germline, CDR1 is LNHNV and CDR2 YYDKDF (reference sequence). The V and J ends lost 5 bases and 2 bases, in that order; junction bases with no gene match: 6. CDR3 length equals 14 residues. CDR3 sequence reads: CATSAGGPPYEQYF. CDR3 bases: TGTGCCACCAGCGCAGGGGGTCCCCCCTACGAGCAGTACTTC. Full variable domain (missing parts from reference TRBV15 and TRBJ2-7): DAMVIQNPRYQVTQFGKPVTLSCSQTLNHNVMYWYQQKSSQAPKLLFHYYDKDFNNEADTPDNFQSRRPNTSFCFLDIRSPGLGDTAMYLCATSAGGPPYEQYFGPGTRLTVT.

The table lists this clonotype with a count of one. The CDR3 nucleotides are TGTGCCAGCAGCTTGGTTGGGGTTATGGACGAGCAGTACTTC. Amino acids: CASSLVGVMDEQYF. The chain has TRBV5-6 and TRBJ2-7; D unresolved. The CDR3 has 14 amino acids. Germline-derived CDR1 and CDR2 are SGHDT and YYEEEE. Deletions cut 0 bases from V and 5 bases from J, with 12 bases between.

J is TRBJ2-2 and V is TRBV7-9; TRBD2 is a possible D gene (6 bases). The length of the CDR3 is 17 residues. The germline V gene has CDR1 SEHNR and CDR2 FQNEAQ (reference sequence). V lost 4 bases to trimming and J lost 4 bases, with 19 bases between them. CDR3 amino acids: CASSSDRDLFTTGELFF. The CDR3 coding sequence is TGTGCCAGCAGCTCCGACCGGGACTTATTTACCACCGGGGAGCTGTTTTTT.

The gene calls are TRBV4-1 and TRBJ2-7; 10 bases are shared with TRBD2. This CDR3 contains 18 residues. V lost 2 bases to trimming and J lost 4 bases; unmatched junction nucleotides: 14. Germline CDR1 and CDR2: MGHRA and YSYEKL. This CDR3 is CASSQKVGLADNRYEQYF. CDR3 nucleotides: TGCGCCAGCAGCCAAAAAGTTGGACTAGCGGACAACCGATACGAGCAGTACTTC.

The chain joins TRBV7-6 to TRBJ2-1; possible D gene TRBD2, 5 bases. The CDR3 consists of 15 residues. The germline V gene encodes CDR1 SGHVS and CDR2 FNYEAQ. Trimming shortened V by 8 bases and J by 2 bases, and 16 bases separated the two germline ends. This CDR3 reads CASRLGAVAYNEQFF. The DNA for the CDR3 is TGTGCCAGCCGCCTCGGAGCGGTAGCCTACAATGAGCAGTTCTTC.

Concerning this clonotype itself: At one boundary the junction diverges from the germline segment, which might be a read error. J is TRBJ1-1 and V is TRBV30, with D uncertain. CDR1 and CDR2 (germline): GTSNPN, SVGIG (reference sequence). The CDR3 consists of 10 residues. The CDR3 loop reads CAWSREKAFF. In DNA, the CDR3 is TGTGCCTGGAGTAGGGAAAAAGCCTTCTTT.

The sample holds one count of this clonotype. The chain combines TRBV29-1 with TRBJ1-1; no definite D call. This CDR3 is built from 11 residues. V was cut by 4 bases and J by 7 bases, with 10 bases left in between. CDR1 is SQVTM, CDR2 ANQGSEA, per germline. As DNA, the CDR3 is TGCAGCGTTGGACTGGGTTATGAAGCTTTCTTT. Translated, it gives CSVGLGYEAFF.

V is TRBV7-6 and J is TRBJ2-7; possibly TRBD1 for D (7 bases). The length of the CDR3 is 14 residues. Germline V gene data show CDR1 as SGHVS and CDR2 as FNYEAQ. V was shortened by 5 bases and J by 2 bases, with 13 bases between the two germline ends. CDR3 coding DNA: TGTGCCAGCAGCAATCGCGGGACAGCCTACGAGCAGTACTTC. Translation gives CASSNRGTAYEQYF.

The rearrangement joins TRBV4-1 to TRBJ2-3; unclear D gene. The germline CDR1 and CDR2 sequences are MGHRA and YSYEKL. V lost 5 bases and J lost 2, with 14 bases in between. The CDR3 is 15 residues long. CDR3 sequence: CASSTSPSATDTQYF. The CDR3 region has the DNA TGCGCCAGCAGCACAAGTCCCTCCGCCACAGATACGCAGTATTTT.

The chain links TRBV19 to TRBJ2-1, with a weak D call TRBD2 (5 bases). The ends were cut back, 3 bases at V and 5 bases at J, with 14 bases in the middle. The CDR3 runs to 15 residues. Germline V gene sequence: CDR1 LNHDA, CDR2 SQIVND (reference sequence). The CDR3 spells CASSIGRQTNNEQFF. The CDR3 bases are TGTGCCAGTAGTATTGGTCGTCAGACTAACAATGAGCAGTTCTTC. Supplemented by reference TRBV19 and TRBJ2-1, the full variable domain reads DGGITQSPKYLFRKEGQNVTLSCEQNLNHDAMYWYRQDPGQGLRLIYYSQIVNDFQKGDIAEGYSVSREKKESFPLTVTSAQKNPTAFYLCASSIGRQTNNEQFFGPGTRLTVL.

The rearrangement joins TRBV30 to TRBJ2-1; TRBD2 aligns across 12 bases. V was pared by 3 bases and J by 4 bases, with 16 bases of the junction left unmatched. Germline V gene sequence: CDR1 GTSNPN, CDR2 SVGIG (reference sequence). The CDR3 consists of 19 residues. In nucleotides, the CDR3 is TGTGCCTGGAGGCAGGGACTAGCGGGCCATCCGCCTAATTACAATGAGCAGTTCTTC. The encoded protein is CAWRQGLAGHPPNYNEQFF.

This chain joins TRBV27 and TRBJ2-1, with a weak D call TRBD2 (5 bases). Trimming cost V 2 bases and J 0 bases, with 8 bases left between them. Germline lookup yields CDR1 MNHEY and CDR2 SMNVEV (reference sequence). CDR3 length: 15 amino acids. CDR3 sequence (DNA): TGTGCCAGCAGTTTACCTAGCTCCTCCTACAATGAGCAGTTCTTC. As protein: CASSLPSSSYNEQFF.

V gene TRBV21-1 combines with J gene TRBJ1-2; the table's D call, TRBD1, has no DNA check behind it. TRBV21-1 is classified as a pseudogene. This CDR3 spans 14 amino acids. The CDR3: CASSRGQDYYGYTF. In nucleotides, the CDR3 is TGTGCCAGCAGCAGAGGACAGGACTACTATGGCTACACCTTC.

The chain recombines TRBV7-3 with TRBJ2-1; TRBD2 aligns across 7 bases. CDR3 size: 17 residues. V gave up 3 bases and J gave up 0 bases; unmatched junction bases: 8. The germline V gene encodes CDR1 SGHTA and CDR2 FQGTGA. The CDR3 DNA reads TGTGCCAGCAGCTTTTTAGCGGGCGAGAGCTCCTACAATGAGCAGTTCTTC. Protein: CASSFLAGESSYNEQFF.

This clonotype was recorded only once. The chain combines TRBV4-1 with TRBJ1-2; 8 bases are a match to TRBD1. This CDR3 contains 16 residues. J lost 6 bases, V lost 4 bases, and 13 bases had no gene match. Germline V gene data show CDR1 as MGHRA and CDR2 as YSYEKL. The DNA for the CDR3 is TGCGCCAGCAGCCCTCAAGTCACAATGGACAGGGATGGCTACACCTTC. This sequence encodes CASSPQVTMDRDGYTF.

The rearrangement links TRBV15 to TRBJ2-1; D possibly corresponds to TRBD1 (6 bases). V was clipped by 7 bases and J by 8 bases, with 18 bases between them. Germline V CDR1 and CDR2: LNHNV, YYDKDF (reference sequence). The CDR3 runs 14 residues. Here the CDR3 reads CATKPWAGDHEQFF. DNA for the CDR3: TGTGCCACCAAACCTTGGGCAGGGGACCATGAGCAGTTCTTC.

The chain recombines TRBV9 with TRBJ2-7; 9 nucleotides line up with TRBD1. J gave up 6 bases and V 3 bases, and 10 bases lay outside the gene matches. The germline CDR1 and CDR2 sequences are SGDLS and YYNGEE. The CDR3 sequence is 15 residues long. This CDR3 is CASSAPGTGIGEQYF. The CDR3 DNA follows: TGTGCCAGCAGCGCGCCCGGGACAGGGATCGGCGAGCAGTACTTC.

The rearrangement links TRBV5-6 to TRBJ2-1, with 7 bases identical to TRBD1. Germline V CDR1 and CDR2: SGHDT, YYEEEE. The ends lost 3 bases at V and 0 bases at J; junction bases unmatched: 3. The CDR3 loop spans 15 amino acids. The CDR3 nucleotides read TGTGCCAGCAGCTCCGACAGGGTCTCCTACAATGAGCAGTTCTTC. Encoded protein: CASSSDRVSYNEQFF.

The chain is built from TRBV24-1 and TRBJ2-7, with unresolved D. CDR1 and CDR2 (germline): KGHDR, SFDVKD. The CDR3 extends over 14 amino acids. V was trimmed by 3 bases and J by 7 bases, leaving 15 bases between them. Written as DNA, the CDR3 is TGTGCCACCAGTGATCGGAGCCCCCTCGCGGAGCAGTACTTC. Its translation: CATSDRSPLAEQYF.

This sequence joins TRBV5-1 and TRBJ2-1; maybe TRBD2 (6 bases). Germline V gene sequence: CDR1 SGHRS, CDR2 YFSETQ. This CDR3 has 13 amino acids. V shed 4 bases and J shed 8 bases, with 13 bases lying between them. The CDR3 nucleotides are TGCGCCAGCAGCCGACTAGGGCTTGATGAGCAGTTCTTC. Translating gives CASSRLGLDEQFF.

The J gene is TRBJ2-1, the V gene TRBV11-1; D remains ambiguous. The ends were cut back, 1 base at V and 4 bases at J, with 14 bases in the middle. Germline V CDR1 and CDR2: SGHAT, FQDESV (reference sequence). CDR3 length: 16 residues. The CDR3 nucleotides read TGTGCCAGCAGCTTAGAGGTTGAATTTACATACAATGAGCAGTTCTTC. Its protein is CASSLEVEFTYNEQFF.

In its sample, this clonotype was seen once. The rearrangement joins TRBV5-1 to TRBJ2-1; 10 nucleotides agree with TRBD2. This CDR3 is 18 amino acids long. Trimming took 1 base from V and 4 from J; bases not matched to a gene: 11. From germline, CDR1 is SGHRS and CDR2 YFSETQ. CDR3 loop: CASSLLPSGRVGYNEQFF. Here the CDR3 DNA reads TGCGCCAGCAGCTTGCTACCCAGCGGGAGGGTAGGGTACAATGAGCAGTTCTTC.